The 17 T cell receptor beta chains in this list originate from one sample, sequenced in a study of blood T cells in healthy people across ages (dated by TCRdb to the mid-2010s). Library preparation was by 5' RACE. The sequencer listed for this sample is Illumina HiSeq 2500. A second PCR of about 6 to 11 cycles was run with a J-beta primer mix and a sample-barcoded 5' primer. The raw public data were reprocessed by TCRdb itself: fastp quality trimming at Q25, MiXCR clonotype calling, in-frame beta chains only. Entries are consolidated by CDR3 protein sequence, retaining the most common genes and DNA. The sample table shows some 700,000 distinct CDR3 sequences, and 22% are seen once. The ten largest clones represent 20% to 25% of the sample. Sequencing input: blood. The receptors stem from a man between 65 and 85 years old in good health.

This clonotype was picked up a small number of times. The V and J genes are TRBV28 and TRBJ1-2; tentatively, D is TRBD1 (5 bases). Looked up from germline, CDR1 is MDHEN and CDR2 is SYDVKM. Trimming left V 1 base short and J 5 bases short, with 11 bases between. The CDR3 length is 14 residues. The CDR3 nucleotides are TGTGCCAGCAGTTTATCGCGGGGGGAATATGGCTACACCTTC. Translation: CASSLSRGEYGYTF.

There are a few counts of this clonotype. One end of the junction varies from germline; a read error may be responsible. This chain uses TRBV3-1 with TRBJ1-3; D may be TRBD1 (5 bases). Germline V gene sequence: CDR1 LGHDT, CDR2 YNNKEL (reference sequence). The CDR3 has 15 amino acids. The CDR3, as DNA: TGTGCCAGCAGCCAAGTCCGGGGCTCTGGAAACGCCATATATTTT. Residues: CASSQVRGSGNAIYF.

The chain has TRBV24-1 and TRBJ2-1, with TRBD2 as a possible D gene (5 bases). The germline CDR1 and CDR2 sequences are KGHDR and SFDVKD. CDR3 size: 16 residues. V was cut by 0 bases and J by 0 bases, with 8 bases left in between. The CDR3 bases are TGTGCCACCAGTGATTTGGGAGCGGACTCCTACAATGAGCAGTTCTTC. Its protein is CATSDLGADSYNEQFF.

There are a few counts of this clonotype. The chain recombines TRBV6-1 with TRBJ1-1; D is ambiguous. The germline V and J ends were trimmed by 4 bases and 4 bases, with 10 bases remaining between them. Germline values: CDR1 MNHNS, CDR2 SASEGT. The CDR3 length is 13 residues. For the CDR3, the DNA is TGTGCCAGCAGTGCCGGCGTTGGCACTGAAGCTTTCTTT. Translated: CASSAGVGTEAFF.

This clonotype came up a few times. V and J are TRBV4-1 and TRBJ2-5; 14 bases are shared with TRBD2. The germline gives CDR1 MGHRA, CDR2 YSYEKL. The J segment lost 1 base and the V segment lost 4 bases, leaving 8 bases of the junction unmatched. CDR3 length: 18 residues. CDR3 in amino acids: CASSPGLAGGPSQETQYF. Written as DNA, the CDR3 is TGCGCCAGCAGCCCCGGACTAGCGGGGGGCCCATCCCAAGAGACCCAGTACTTC.

This rearrangement joins TRBV5-1 to TRBJ2-3, with D possibly matching TRBD1 (6 bases). CDR3 length: 11 residues. Germline values: CDR1 SGHRS, CDR2 YFSETQ. The germline V and J ends were trimmed by 10 bases and 4 bases, with 10 bases remaining between them. CDR3: CASGESDTQYF. For the CDR3, the DNA is TGCGCCTCAGGGGAGTCAGATACGCAGTATTTT.

The chain has TRBV10-3 and TRBJ2-3; 7 nucleotides align to TRBD1. The junction had 8 bases not matched to a gene; V was cut back by 2 bases and J by 0 bases. CDR3 length: 17 amino acids. The V gene's germline CDR1 is ENHRY and CDR2 SYGVKD. The CDR3 DNA sequence: TGTGCCATCAGTGAGCCGAGTAGGACAGGAAGCACAGATACGCAGTATTTT. Its protein is CAISEPSRTGSTDTQYF.

The chain recombines TRBV5-8 with TRBJ2-7; D is unclear. Trimming removed 2 bases from V and 3 bases from J, with 9 bases in between. The CDR3 runs to 13 residues. CDR1 and CDR2 (germline): SGHTS, YDEGEE. The CDR3, as DNA: TGTGCCAGCAGCTTTGGCAGATACTACGAGCAGTACGTC. Its translation: CASSFGRYYEQYV.

This clonotype appeared a single time. This chain uses TRBV20-1 with TRBJ2-1; 8 bases fit TRBD2. Unmatched junction bases numbered 8, after V lost 5 bases and J lost 5 bases. CDR3 length: 14 residues. CDR1 and CDR2 (germline): DFQATT, SNEGSKA (reference sequence). This CDR3 reads CSALAGGGNNEQFF. The CDR3 nucleotides are TGCAGTGCTCTAGCGGGCGGGGGGAACAATGAGCAGTTCTTC.

CDR3 in amino acids: CASRASSGEKLFF. CDR3 bases: TGTGCCAGCAGGGCAAGTTCAGGGGAAAAACTGTTTTTT. This sequence joins TRBV7-9 and TRBJ1-4; possible D gene TRBD1, 5 bases. Germline V gene sequence: CDR1 SEHNR, CDR2 FQNEAQ (reference sequence). The CDR3 runs to 13 residues. Between the trimmed V and J ends, which lost 6 bases and 8 bases, there was a span of 13 bases.

There are a few counts of this clonotype. V gene TRBV6-6 combines with J gene TRBJ2-1, with a weak D call TRBD1 (6 bases). Germline-derived CDR1 and CDR2 are MNHNY and SVGAGI (reference sequence). This CDR3 is built from 15 residues. Trimming left V 6 bases short and J 5 bases short, with 17 bases between. CDR3 coding DNA: TGTGCCAGCAGCTATAGGGGGTCCAATAACAATGAGCAGTTCTTC. Protein sequence: CASSYRGSNNNEQFF.

A few counts support this clonotype. V and J are TRBV7-3 and TRBJ2-1; tentative D call: TRBD2 (7 bases). The CDR3 loop spans 15 amino acids. The ends were cut back, 0 bases at V and 7 bases at J, with 13 bases in the middle. Per germline, CDR1 SGHTA and CDR2 FQGTGA. Written as DNA, the CDR3 is TGTGCCAGCAGCTTAACCGGGGGGAGGGGGAATGAGCAGTTCTTC. Protein sequence: CASSLTGGRGNEQFF.

This clonotype has a handful of counts. The CDR3 bases are TGCGCCAGCAGCAAAGGGGGACTAGCGGGAGGGTCCTACAATGAGCAGTTCTTC. It encodes CASSKGGLAGGSYNEQFF. This chain connects TRBV4-3 to TRBJ2-1; 16 bases align to TRBD2. The CDR3 runs 18 residues. Trimming at V came to 5 bases and at J to 1 base, leaving 5 bases not matched to a gene. Germline CDR1 LGHNA, CDR2 YSLEER.

The chain employs TRBV29-1 and TRBJ1-2; the D gene is possibly TRBD1 (5 bases). The germline V gene encodes CDR1 SQVTM and CDR2 ANQGSEA. V lost 2 bases and J 4 bases, leaving 14 bases between the germline ends. The CDR3 consists of 14 residues. CDR3 nucleotide sequence: TGCAGCGTTGAAAAAGGGGCGGAGGCCTATGGCTACACCTTC. This codes for CSVEKGAEAYGYTF.

The rearrangement joins TRBV5-1 to TRBJ2-7, with 13 bases aligning to TRBD2. Germline CDR1 and CDR2: SGHRS and YFSETQ. The CDR3 is 14 amino acids. The J segment lost 7 bases and the V segment lost 4 bases, leaving 5 bases of the junction unmatched. The CDR3 protein is CASSEGLAGAEQYV. DNA for the CDR3: TGCGCCAGCAGCGAAGGACTAGCGGGAGCTGAGCAGTACGTC.

The chain carries TRBV6-2 or TRBV6-3 and TRBJ1-1; D not certain. The CDR3 contains 12 residues. V was cut by 6 bases and J by 1 base, with 6 bases left in between. The germline CDR1 and CDR2 sequences are MNHEY and SVGEGT. CDR3: CASRESNTEAFF. In DNA, the CDR3 is TGTGCCAGCAGGGAATCGAACACTGAAGCTTTCTTT.

This clonotype occurred a few times. Here the CDR3 omits its conserved ending phenylalanine or tryptophan, so a read error is the likely source. The DNA is left out, because the CDR3 cannot be placed on it with certainty; the CDR3 is given as TCRdb lists it. The V call is TRBV20-1, the J call TRBJ2-5; the D call of TRBD1 is as the table states it, not checked on the DNA. 12 amino acids form the CDR3, both terminal residues included. Germline loops: CDR1 DFQATT, CDR2 SNEGSKA (reference sequence). This CDR3 reads CSARDRQGYKYV.